Described below is a single TCR beta chain sequence and its context. The data are from a study of radiotherapy plus CTLA-4 blockade in lung cancer. V shed 2 bases, J shed 5 bases, and the junction held 6 bases outside the gene matches. Germline assignment: CDR1 ENHRY and CDR2 SYGVKD. CDR3 length equals 15 residues. The protocol was immunoSEQ multiplex PCR, while the TCRdb copy is restricted to in-frame clones and leaves out a portion. This sample has over 40,000 clones, with 82% found just once. This receptor was identified in a human donor with non-small cell lung cancer who had stable disease on radiotherapy plus ipilimumab. The V call is TRBV10-3, the J call TRBJ1-5; TRBD1 agrees at 7 bases. Sample: peripheral blood, taken from a patient treated with radiotherapy plus ipilimumab. For the CDR3, the DNA is TGTGCCATCAGTGAGAGAACAGGGGTAGATCAGCCCCAGCATTTT. Its protein product is CAISERTGVDQPQHF.